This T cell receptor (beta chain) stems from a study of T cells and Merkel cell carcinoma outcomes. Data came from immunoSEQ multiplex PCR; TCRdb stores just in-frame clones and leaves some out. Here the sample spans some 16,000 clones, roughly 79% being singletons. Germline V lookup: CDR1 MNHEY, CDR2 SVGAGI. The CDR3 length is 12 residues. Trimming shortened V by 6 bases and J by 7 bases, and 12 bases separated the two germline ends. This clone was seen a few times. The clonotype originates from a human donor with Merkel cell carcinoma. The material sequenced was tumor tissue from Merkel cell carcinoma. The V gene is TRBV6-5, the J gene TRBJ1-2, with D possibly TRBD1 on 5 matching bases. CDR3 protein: CASRTTQAGYTF. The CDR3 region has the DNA TGTGCCAGCAGGACGACACAGGCTGGCTACACCTTC.